The 30 T cell receptor beta chains presented below share a single source sample, sequenced in a study of cytomegalovirus exposure and HLA in healthy donors. Primers included in the PCR were 60 Vbeta and 13 Jbeta primers. Clones were read by immunoSEQ multiplex PCR, and TCRdb kept only the in-frame ones, dropping some. The sample shows around 92,000 clones, about 83% of them seen only once. Sequences were obtained from PBMCs. These receptors were collected from a female donor in good health and CMV-seropositive.

The chain recombines TRBV19 with TRBJ1-2, with 7 positions matching TRBD1. This CDR3 has 15 amino acids. Germline values: CDR1 LNHDA, CDR2 SQIVND (reference sequence). V lost 3 bases and J lost 2; bases outside the gene matches: 6. The CDR3 DNA reads as TGTGCCAGTAGTATGGATCGGGACAGAAACTATGGCTACACCTTC. Translated: CASSMDRDRNYGYTF.

J is TRBJ1-6 and V is TRBV6-5; unclear D gene. CDR1 MNHEY and CDR2 SVGAGI come from the germline V gene. The length of the CDR3 is 14 residues. The ends were cut back, 0 bases at V and 10 bases at J, with 10 bases in the middle. The chain's CDR3 is CASSYSTTGSPLHF. The CDR3 DNA follows: TGTGCCAGCAGTTACTCGACGACCGGGTCACCCCTCCACTTT.

The chain recombines TRBV6-6 with TRBJ1-1; a possible D gene is TRBD1 (6 bases). CDR1 and CDR2 from the germline V gene are MNHNY and SVGAGI (reference sequence). Between the trimmed V and J ends, which lost 3 bases and 4 bases, there was a span of 12 bases. CDR3 length equals 14 residues. This CDR3 reads CASSYGGSGTEAFF. In DNA form, the CDR3 reads TGTGCCAGCAGTTATGGGGGCTCGGGCACTGAAGCTTTCTTT.

V usage is TRBV15 and J usage is TRBJ2-3, with 14 bases aligning to TRBD2. In germline, CDR1 is LNHNV, CDR2 YYDKDF (reference sequence). V lost 0 bases to trimming and J lost 3 bases; unmatched junction nucleotides: 8. This CDR3 spans 19 amino acids. The CDR3 reads CATSRDPPGLAGVTDTQYF. As DNA, the CDR3 is TGTGCCACCAGCAGAGATCCGCCGGGACTAGCGGGGGTTACAGATACGCAGTATTTT.

The V call is TRBV1, the J call TRBJ2-7; the table calls TRBD2, which could not be checked here. TRBV1 is shown as a pseudogene. The CDR3 is 18 amino acids. Written as DNA, the CDR3 is TGCACCAGCAGCCCCGGCGGGACTAGCGGGGGGGCGGGCCACGAGCAGTACTTC. Protein product: CTSSPGGTSGGAGHEQYF.

The chain joins TRBV9 to TRBJ1-5; maybe TRBD1 (5 bases). Deletions cut 0 bases from V and 9 bases from J, with 16 bases between. Germline V gives CDR1 SGDLS, CDR2 YYNGEE. This CDR3 spans 15 amino acids. The CDR3 DNA reads as TGTGCCAGCAGCGTAGTTGCCGGGGGGTTGGGGCCCCAGCATTTT. Protein: CASSVVAGGLGPQHF.

V gene TRBV5-6 combines with J gene TRBJ1-4, with TRBD1 matching over 7 bases. The CDR3 is made up of 15 amino acids. Trimming removed 5 bases from V and 8 bases from J; junction bases left unmatched: 12. The germline V gene encodes CDR1 SGHDT and CDR2 YYEEEE. This chain's CDR3 is CASSPGLQGREKLFF. CDR3 DNA: TGTGCCAGCAGTCCCGGACTACAGGGGAGGGAAAAACTGTTTTTT.

This clone was seen more than once but under ten times. In DNA form, the CDR3 reads TGCGCCAGCAGGGACACTGCAACTAATGAAAAACTGTTTTTT. Translated, it gives CASRDTATNEKLFF. The rearrangement links TRBV10-2 to TRBJ1-4, with D possibly matching TRBD1 (5 bases). Trimming left V 6 bases short and J 0 bases short, with 8 bases between. Germline V gene data show CDR1 as WSHSY and CDR2 as SAAADI. This CDR3 has 14 residues.

V is TRBV6-1 and J is TRBJ2-7, with D possibly being TRBD1 (5 bases). This CDR3 is 14 amino acids long. V lost 2 bases, J lost 4 bases, and 12 bases lay in between. Germline V gene sequence: CDR1 MNHNS, CDR2 SASEGT. For the CDR3, the DNA is TGTGCCAGCAGTGAAATGGGGCTTGTGTACGAGCAGTACTTC. The encoded protein is CASSEMGLVYEQYF.

The chain couples TRBV18 to TRBJ2-1, with 8 bases matching TRBD2. CDR1 KGHSH and CDR2 LQKENI come from the germline V gene. V shed 1 base, J shed 5 bases, and the junction held 4 bases outside the gene matches. The length of the CDR3 is 15 residues. The CDR3 DNA reads TGTGCCAGCTCACCACGTACTAGCGGACACAATGAGCAGTTCTTC. This codes for CASSPRTSGHNEQFF.

V is TRBV7-2 and J is TRBJ1-2; unclear D gene. This CDR3 is 14 amino acids long. From germline, CDR1 is SGHTA and CDR2 FQGNSA. With 6 bases removed from V and 0 bases from J, the gap between germline ends came to 11 bases. The CDR3 DNA reads TGTGCCAGCAGGGACGGGGTAGCTAACTATGGCTACACCTTC. Encoded protein: CASRDGVANYGYTF.

The J gene is TRBJ2-7, the V gene TRBV19, with 7 bases aligning to TRBD1. CDR1 is LNHDA, CDR2 SQIVND, per germline (reference sequence). CDR3 length: 16 residues. With V trimmed by 3 bases and J by 1 base, 9 bases remained unmatched. CDR3 DNA: TGTGCCAGTAGTATCAGGACAGGCGACCCATCCTACGAGCAGTACTTC. Encoded protein: CASSIRTGDPSYEQYF.

This chain joins TRBV5-1 and TRBJ2-5, with 11 nucleotides matching TRBD2. V lost 5 bases and J lost 3; bases outside the gene matches: 9. The CDR3 is made up of 16 amino acids. Germline lookup yields CDR1 SGHRS and CDR2 YFSETQ. The CDR3 DNA sequence: TGCGCCAGCAGTTTAGCGGGAGGGGCCTTGGAAGAGACCCAGTACTTC. This sequence encodes CASSLAGGALEETQYF.

This clone showed up just once. CDR3 DNA: TGTGCCAGCACTAGCGGGGGGAACACAGATACGCAGTATTTT. The encoded protein is CASTSGGNTDTQYF. This chain uses TRBV6-1 with TRBJ2-3; TRBD2 aligns across 11 bases. CDR3 length: 14 amino acids. V was clipped by 7 bases and J by 2 bases; unmatched bases: 2. Germline V gene lookup returns CDR1 MNHNS and CDR2 SASEGT.

This clone was detected a few times. The chain joins TRBV6-1 to TRBJ1-1; 11 bases align to TRBD1. CDR3 length: 13 residues. V shed 3 bases, J shed 12 bases, and the junction held 6 bases outside the gene matches. CDR1 MNHNS and CDR2 SASEGT come from the germline V gene. The chain's CDR3 is CASSERGDRGSFF. For the CDR3, the DNA is TGTGCCAGCAGTGAGAGAGGGGACAGGGGGTCTTTCTTT.

The J gene is TRBJ2-7, the V gene TRBV12-1; the tabulated D call, TRBD1, remains unverified against the DNA. TRBV12-1 is a recognized pseudogene. The CDR3 extends over 16 amino acids. CDR3 nucleotide sequence: TGTGCCAGCAGCCCCGATCCGGGACAGGTCCGTTACGAGCAGTACTTC. It yields the protein CASSPDPGQVRYEQYF.

The CDR3 loop is CASSDPLTARDEAFF. The CDR3 bases are TGTGCCAGCAGTGATCCGCTGACAGCCCGTGATGAAGCTTTCTTT. This rearrangement joins TRBV25-1 to TRBJ1-1; D might be TRBD1 (5 bases). V lost 3 bases, J lost 7 bases, and 18 bases lay in between. The CDR3 extends over 15 amino acids. From germline, CDR1 is MGHDK and CDR2 SYGVNS.

This chain connects TRBV6-5 to TRBJ2-5, with D unclear. Trimming cost V 2 bases and J 4 bases, with 8 bases left between them. The CDR3 consists of 13 residues. CDR1 and CDR2 (germline): MNHEY, SVGAGI. The CDR3 spells CASSYRRSETQYF. CDR3 sequence (DNA): TGTGCCAGCAGTTACCGGCGGTCAGAGACCCAGTACTTC.

The V and J genes are TRBV6-4 and TRBJ1-1; TRBD1 aligns across 7 bases. This CDR3 has 16 amino acids. Looked up from germline, CDR1 is MRHNA and CDR2 is SNTAGT. J gave up 4 bases and V 0 bases, and 8 bases lay outside the gene matches. The chain's CDR3 is CASSDSSQTGSTEAFF. As DNA, the CDR3 is TGTGCCAGCAGTGACTCGAGTCAGACAGGGAGCACTGAAGCTTTCTTT.

This rearrangement joins TRBV5-1 to TRBJ2-7; a possible D gene is TRBD2 (6 bases). Between the trimmed V and J ends, which lost 2 bases and 2 bases, there was a span of 14 bases. The CDR3 runs to 15 residues. From germline, CDR1 is SGHRS and CDR2 YFSETQ. The CDR3 spells CASSFQRATTYEQYF. DNA for the CDR3: TGCGCCAGCAGCTTCCAGCGGGCTACTACCTACGAGCAGTACTTC. Full variable domain (missing parts from reference TRBV5-1 and TRBJ2-7): KAGVTQTPRYLIKTRGQQVTLSCSPISGHRSVSWYQQTPGQGLQFLFEYFSETQRNKGNFPGRFSGRQFSNSRSEMNVSTLELGDSALYLCASSFQRATTYEQYFGPGTRLTVT.

The genes are TRBV2 and TRBJ1-2; TRBD1 aligns across 9 bases. With 8 bases clipped from V and 10 bases from J, the junction kept 5 bases outside the gene matches. Germline lookup yields CDR1 SNHLY and CDR2 FYNNEI. This CDR3 comprises 11 residues. The CDR3 is CASGEQGAYTF. The CDR3 bases are TGTGCCAGCGGGGAACAGGGGGCCTACACCTTC.

This clone turned up a few times. The rearrangement uses TRBV5-1 and TRBJ1-6; D possibly corresponds to TRBD1 (6 bases). V shed 5 bases and J shed 7 bases, with 13 bases lying between them. CDR1 SGHRS and CDR2 YFSETQ come from the germline V gene. This CDR3 is built from 14 residues. CDR3 loop: CASSLRTVNSPLHF. The CDR3 DNA is TGCGCCAGCAGTCTAAGGACAGTGAATTCACCCCTCCACTTT.

The chain combines TRBV5-1 with TRBJ1-1, with D possibly matching TRBD1 (6 bases). The germline CDR1 and CDR2 sequences are SGHRS and YFSETQ. The V end lost 4 bases, the J end lost 8 bases, and 12 bases lay between the germline ends. The CDR3 length is 12 residues. CDR3 bases: TGCGCCAGCAGCATCGGACAGAACGAAGCTTTCTTT. Translation: CASSIGQNEAFF.

The genes are TRBV4-1 and TRBJ1-4, with 7 nucleotides matching TRBD1. The germline gives CDR1 MGHRA, CDR2 YSYEKL. The CDR3 loop spans 18 amino acids. V lost 4 bases and J lost 5; bases outside the gene matches: 16. CDR3 sequence: CASSPTYPRDSLNEKLFF. The DNA of the CDR3 is TGCGCCAGCAGCCCGACCTACCCCCGGGACAGCCTAAATGAAAAACTGTTTTTT.

The J gene is TRBJ2-3, the V gene TRBV9; 10 bases match TRBD1. Germline trimming cut 7 bases from V and 4 bases from J; bases unmatched to any gene: 9. Germline V CDR1 and CDR2: SGDLS, YYNGEE. The CDR3 is made up of 15 amino acids. This chain's CDR3 is CASEGTGVFADTQYF. CDR3 DNA: TGTGCCAGCGAGGGGACAGGGGTTTTTGCAGATACGCAGTATTTT.

This chain links TRBV2 with TRBJ1-4; 10 positions agree with TRBD1. This CDR3 has 18 amino acids. The germline gives CDR1 SNHLY, CDR2 FYNNEI. The V gene end was trimmed by 5 bases and the J gene end by 3 bases; junction bases not matched to a gene: 12. The CDR3 nucleotides are TGTGCCAGCAGTACGGACAGGGGGGAGCCCCTAGCTAATGAAAAACTGTTTTTT. It is translated as CASSTDRGEPLANEKLFF.

The chain has TRBV10-3 and TRBJ2-7; 12 bases are shared with TRBD2. J lost 3 bases, V lost 5 bases, and 8 bases had no gene match. CDR3 length equals 16 residues. Germline CDR1 reads ENHRY; CDR2 reads SYGVKD. The CDR3 protein is CAISRLAGAVSYEQYF. As DNA, the CDR3 is TGTGCCATCAGTCGACTAGCGGGGGCCGTCAGCTACGAGCAGTACTTC.

This chain uses TRBV27 with TRBJ1-4; D is perhaps TRBD1 (6 bases). There are 14 residues in the CDR3. Germline CDR1 MNHEY, CDR2 SMNVEV (reference sequence). Trimming cost V 2 bases and J 5 bases, with 9 bases left between them. CDR3 in amino acids: CASSLVRGNEKLFF. The CDR3 coding sequence is TGTGCCAGCAGTTTAGTGAGGGGGAATGAAAAACTGTTTTTT.

Only one count was recorded for this clone. This chain uses TRBV11-3 with TRBJ2-7; D is possibly TRBD1 (5 bases). The CDR3 runs to 13 residues. Germline V gene data show CDR1 as SGHNT and CDR2 as YENEEA. The V end lost 2 bases, the J end lost 2 bases, and 7 bases lay between the germline ends. The CDR3 loop reads CASSLQGTYEQYF. In DNA form, the CDR3 reads TGTGCCAGCAGCTTACAGGGAACCTACGAGCAGTACTTC.

A note on this clone: The same CDR3 is also encoded by other DNA sequences in this sample. V gene TRBV19 combines with J gene TRBJ2-5; weak D call: TRBD2 (6 bases). This CDR3 has 13 residues. Trimming left V 5 bases short and J 2 bases short, with 9 bases between. The germline V gene encodes CDR1 LNHDA and CDR2 SQIVND (reference sequence). The CDR3 protein is CASSPGLQETQYF. The CDR3 region has the DNA TGTGCCAGTAGTCCGGGACTTCAAGAGACCCAGTACTTC.